The 4 T cell receptor beta chains below all came from one sample that was sequenced in a study of T cell responses to AZD1222 COVID-19 vaccine. Some clones are missing from TCRdb's copy, which holds only in-frame ones; the method was immunoSEQ multiplex PCR. The table lists tens of thousands of clones, 80% to 90% of them singletons. The material sequenced was peripheral blood, taken on day 0 of AZD1222 vaccination. These receptors originate from an adult in good health.

This clone was recorded once. The chain joins TRBV5-4 to TRBJ1-6, with 7 bases that match TRBD1. Germline CDR1 is SGHNT and CDR2 is YYREEE (reference sequence). The ends lost 4 bases at V and 6 bases at J; junction bases unmatched: 7. This CDR3 is built from 15 residues. CDR3 in DNA: TGTGCCAGCAGCCTACAGACAGGGAGTAATTCACCCCTCCACTTT. Amino acids: CASSLQTGSNSPLHF.

The chain combines TRBV11-3 with TRBJ2-1, with 16 bases fitting TRBD2. Unmatched junction bases numbered 10, after V lost 8 bases and J lost 3 bases. There are 18 residues in the CDR3. Germline V lookup: CDR1 SGHNT, CDR2 YENEEA. The CDR3 reads CASSQGLAGGQLYNEQFF. CDR3 nucleotides: TGTGCCAGCTCCCAGGGACTAGCGGGAGGGCAACTCTACAATGAGCAGTTCTTC.

The chain combines TRBV19 with TRBJ2-7; TRBD1 matches 9 bases. The CDR3 runs 15 residues. Germline V CDR1 and CDR2: LNHDA, SQIVND (reference sequence). This CDR3 is CAEEGRDRVSYEQYF. The CDR3 bases are TGTGCGGAAGAGGGCCGGGACAGGGTCTCCTACGAGCAGTACTTC. Supplemented by reference TRBV19 and TRBJ2-7, the full variable domain reads DGGITQSPKYLFRKEGQNVTLSCEQNLNHDAMYWYRQDPGQGLRLIYYSQIVNDFQKGDIAEGYSVSREKKESFPLTVTSAQKNPTAFYLCAEEGRDRVSYEQYFGPGTRLTVT.

The genes are TRBV2 and TRBJ2-6, with D perhaps TRBD1 (6 bases). V lost 11 bases and J lost 3, with 14 bases in between. CDR1 is SNHLY and CDR2 is FYNNEI in the germline V gene. CDR3 size: 14 residues. CDR3: CAGWNRVGANVLTF. CDR3 DNA sequence: TGTGCCGGGTGGAACAGGGTTGGGGCCAACGTCCTGACTTTC.